This TCR beta chain was captured in a study of CD8+ T cells in alopecia areata. Study as a whole: Each of the treated patients was given oral tofacitinib, 5 to 10 mg twice daily, for moderate-to-severe alopecia areata. Notes on the study in general: Scalp sequencing also captures normal skin's resident alphabeta T cells.

The V end lost 6 bases, the J end lost 3 bases, and 21 bases lay between the germline ends. The CDR3 covers 16 residues. Germline assignment: CDR1 SNHLY and CDR2 FYNNEI. Alopecia areata patients provided lesional scalp punch biopsies and peripheral blood, both collected for the study. Extraction of RNA preceded its reverse transcription into cDNA, which served as the sequencing template. Sequencing used immunoSEQ multiplex PCR; TCRdb keeps in-frame clones, though not all of them. This table holds approximately 59,000 clones, roughly half found once. This clone showed up just once. What it binds is not known.

This TCR was recovered from a human donor with alopecia areata. Material: CD8+ T cells sorted from blood, obtained at week 0. V gene TRBV2 combines with J gene TRBJ2-7, with D possibly matching TRBD2 (5 bases). The CDR3 sequence is CASSAAGVGAVYEQYF. In DNA form, the CDR3 reads TGTGCCAGCAGCGCCGCCGGGGTGGGAGCTGTCTACGAGCAGTACTTC.